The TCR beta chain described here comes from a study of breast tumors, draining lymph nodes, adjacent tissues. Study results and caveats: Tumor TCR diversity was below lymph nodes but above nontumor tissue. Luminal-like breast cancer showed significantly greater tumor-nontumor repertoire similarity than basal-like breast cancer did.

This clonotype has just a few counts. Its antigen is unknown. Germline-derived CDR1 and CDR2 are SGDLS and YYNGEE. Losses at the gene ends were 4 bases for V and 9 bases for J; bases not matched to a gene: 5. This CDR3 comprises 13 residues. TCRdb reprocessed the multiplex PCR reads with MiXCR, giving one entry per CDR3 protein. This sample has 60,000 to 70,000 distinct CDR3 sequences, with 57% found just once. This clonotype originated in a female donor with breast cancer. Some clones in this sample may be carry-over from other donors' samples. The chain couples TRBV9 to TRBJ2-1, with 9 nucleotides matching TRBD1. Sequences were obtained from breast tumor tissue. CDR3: CASSSTGGAEQFF. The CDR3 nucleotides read TGTGCCAGCAGCTCCACAGGGGGCGCTGAGCAGTTCTTC.